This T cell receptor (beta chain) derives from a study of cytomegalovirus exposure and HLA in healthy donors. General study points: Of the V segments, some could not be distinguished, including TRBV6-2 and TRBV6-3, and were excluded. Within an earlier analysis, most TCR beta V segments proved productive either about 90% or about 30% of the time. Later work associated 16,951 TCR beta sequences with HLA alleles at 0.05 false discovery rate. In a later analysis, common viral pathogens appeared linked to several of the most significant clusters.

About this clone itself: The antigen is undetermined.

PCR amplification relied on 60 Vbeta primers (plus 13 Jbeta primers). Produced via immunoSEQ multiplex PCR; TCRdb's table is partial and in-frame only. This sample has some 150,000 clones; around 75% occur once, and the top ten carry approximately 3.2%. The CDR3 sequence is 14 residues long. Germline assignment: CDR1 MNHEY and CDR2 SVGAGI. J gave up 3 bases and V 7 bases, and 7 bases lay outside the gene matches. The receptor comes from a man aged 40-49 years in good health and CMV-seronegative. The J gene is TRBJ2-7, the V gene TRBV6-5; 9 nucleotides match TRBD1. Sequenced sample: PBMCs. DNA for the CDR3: TGTGCCAGCAAATCCGAGACAGGGGGCTACGAGCAGTACTTC. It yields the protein CASKSETGGYEQYF.